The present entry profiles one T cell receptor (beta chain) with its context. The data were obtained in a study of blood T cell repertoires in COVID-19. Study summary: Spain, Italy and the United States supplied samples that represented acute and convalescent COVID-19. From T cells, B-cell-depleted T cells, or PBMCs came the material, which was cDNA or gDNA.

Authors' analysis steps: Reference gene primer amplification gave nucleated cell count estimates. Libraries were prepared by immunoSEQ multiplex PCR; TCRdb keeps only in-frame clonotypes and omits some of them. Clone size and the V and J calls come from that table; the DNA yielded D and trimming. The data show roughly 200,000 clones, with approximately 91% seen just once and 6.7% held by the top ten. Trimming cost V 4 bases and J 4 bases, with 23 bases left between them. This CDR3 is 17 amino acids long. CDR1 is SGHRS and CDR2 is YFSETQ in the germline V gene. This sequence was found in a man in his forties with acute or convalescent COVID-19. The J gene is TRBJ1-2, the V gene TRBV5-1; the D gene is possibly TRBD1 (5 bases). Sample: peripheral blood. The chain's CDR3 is CASSLGGVPLTLYGYTF. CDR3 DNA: TGCGCCAGCAGCCTCGGGGGGGTTCCACTAACCCTCTATGGCTACACCTTC.